This entry lists 21 T cell receptor beta chains sequenced from one sample in a study of CD8 T cells in ankylosing spondylitis. Each CDR3 protein gets one entry after TCRdb re-called the 5' RACE reads with MiXCR. The sample lists some 240,000 distinct CDR3 sequences, roughly 25% seen once, with roughly 0.67% in the top ten. The sequencing input was blood, either unsorted or a sorted T cell fraction (not recorded which). These receptors were taken from a male donor with ankylosing spondylitis or in good health (not recorded which).

This clonotype came up many times. The chain joins TRBV25-1 to TRBJ2-5; weak D call: TRBD1 (5 bases). The CDR3 has 14 amino acids. Between the trimmed V and J ends, which lost 7 bases and 1 base, there was a span of 13 bases. The germline gives CDR1 MGHDK, CDR2 SYGVNS. DNA for the CDR3: TGTGCCAGCACCCACCCAGGGATCCAAGAGACCCAGTACTTC. It codes for CASTHPGIQETQYF.

V gene TRBV6-1 combines with J gene TRBJ2-6, with TRBD1 as a possible D gene (5 bases). The germline gives CDR1 MNHNS, CDR2 SASEGT. The CDR3 has 15 amino acids. The V gene lost 6 bases and the J gene lost 3 bases, with 12 bases spanning the gap. CDR3 DNA: TGTGCCAGCAGCCCCGACAGATATGGGGCCAACGTCCTGACTTTC. Translating it yields CASSPDRYGANVLTF.

The chain couples TRBV5-1 to TRBJ2-5, with D perhaps TRBD2 (6 bases). CDR3 length: 14 amino acids. Trimming took 4 bases from V and 5 from J, leaving 15 bases between them. Germline V gene data show CDR1 as SGHRS and CDR2 as YFSETQ. The DNA for the CDR3 is TGCGCCAGCAGCGTCCAGACTAGGTCCGAGACCCAGTACTTC. Translating gives CASSVQTRSETQYF. Variable domain in full (rest from reference TRBV5-1 and TRBJ2-5): KAGVTQTPRYLIKTRGQQVTLSCSPISGHRSVSWYQQTPGQGLQFLFEYFSETQRNKGNFPGRFSGRQFSNSRSEMNVSTLELGDSALYLCASSVQTRSETQYFGPGTRLLVL.

The V gene is TRBV6-1, the J gene TRBJ2-1, with 8 bases lining up with TRBD1. After removal of 5 bases from V and 2 bases from J, the junction contained 8 bases not matched to a gene. Per the germline V gene, CDR1 is MNHNS and CDR2 is SASEGT. The CDR3 loop spans 16 amino acids. This chain's CDR3 is CASSTGQGETYNEQFF. CDR3 nucleotide sequence: TGTGCCAGCAGTACAGGACAGGGAGAGACCTACAATGAGCAGTTCTTC.

The sample holds many counts of this clonotype. The J gene is TRBJ1-5, the V gene TRBV20-1; 7 bases fit TRBD1. Germline values: CDR1 DFQATT, CDR2 SNEGSKA (reference sequence). The CDR3 runs to 15 residues. The ends lost 7 bases at V and 6 bases at J; junction bases unmatched: 15. The CDR3 here is CSGIKQGILGQPQHF. The CDR3 DNA follows: TGCAGTGGAATAAAACAGGGGATTCTTGGTCAGCCCCAGCATTTT.

This sequence joins TRBV29-1 and TRBJ1-1; D not certain. The V and J ends lost 4 bases and 4 bases respectively, with 16 bases between them. There are 14 residues in the CDR3. Germline-derived CDR1 and CDR2 are SQVTM and ANQGSEA. CDR3 nucleotide sequence: TGCAGCGTTGTGTTTGGGGTAGGGATCACTGAAGCTTTCTTT. It yields the protein CSVVFGVGITEAFF.

The chain carries TRBV5-1 and TRBJ2-7; D may match TRBD1 or TRBD2 (5 bases each). Germline CDR1 and CDR2: SGHRS and YFSETQ. V dropped 4 bases and J dropped 2 bases, with 16 bases sitting between them. CDR3 length: 15 amino acids. The CDR3 loop is CASSPTGLGAYEQYF. The DNA of the CDR3 is TGCGCCAGCAGCCCCACAGGCCTCGGGGCCTACGAGCAGTACTTC.

The V gene is TRBV4-2, the J gene TRBJ1-4; the D is unclear. Germline lookup yields CDR1 LGHNA and CDR2 YNFKEQ. The CDR3 has 12 residues. Trimming took 2 bases from V and 8 from J, leaving 6 bases between them. In nucleotides, the CDR3 is TGTGCCAGCAGCCAATCGGAGGAAAAACTGTTTTTT. It specifies CASSQSEEKLFF.

The sample holds many counts of this clonotype. This chain connects TRBV4-1 to TRBJ1-6; D gene uncertain. This CDR3 contains 14 residues. V lost 0 bases and J lost 10, with 10 bases in between. Germline lookup yields CDR1 MGHRA and CDR2 YSYEKL. CDR3 loop: CASSQEGRRSPLHF. The CDR3, as DNA: TGCGCCAGCAGCCAAGAAGGGCGACGCTCACCCCTCCACTTT.

The chain joins TRBV18 to TRBJ2-1, with 7 bases fitting TRBD1. The germline CDR1 and CDR2 sequences are KGHSH and LQKENI. Unmatched junction bases numbered 18, after V lost 6 bases and J lost 10 bases. The CDR3 runs to 16 residues. The CDR3 DNA follows: TGTGCCAGCTCGCGCGAGCTTGGGACAGTAATGAAGGAGCAGTTCTTC. It translates to CASSRELGTVMKEQFF. Looking up the rest from reference TRBV18 and TRBJ2-1 gives the full variable domain: NAGVMQNPRHLVRRRGQEARLRCSPMKGHSHVYWYRQLPEEGLKFMVYLQKENIIDESGMPKERFSAEFPKEGPSILRIQQVVRGDSAAYFCASSRELGTVMKEQFFGPGTRLTVL.

This clonotype was counted ten times or more. The V and J genes are TRBV6-5 and TRBJ2-5; D assignment may be TRBD1 or TRBD2 (6 bases each). CDR1 is MNHEY and CDR2 is SVGAGI in the germline V gene. The CDR3 has 16 amino acids. The V end lost 6 bases, the J end lost 2 bases, and 19 bases lay between the germline ends. The CDR3 is CASSYGARGAQETQYF. CDR3 coding DNA: TGTGCCAGCAGCTACGGTGCTAGGGGGGCACAAGAGACCCAGTACTTC.

The V call is TRBV12-3 or TRBV12-4, the J call TRBJ2-1; a weak D match, TRBD2 (5 bases). The CDR3 has 15 residues. V was pared by 7 bases and J by 2 bases, with 15 bases between. The CDR3 bases are TGTGCCAGCACCCCTGGGCAGCGGACCTACAATGAGCAGTTCTTC. As protein: CASTPGQRTYNEQFF.

This clonotype showed up just once. J is TRBJ2-7 and V is TRBV20-1, with 10 bases lining up with TRBD1. Germline trimming cut 4 bases from V and 3 bases from J; bases unmatched to any gene: 3. The V gene's germline CDR1 is DFQATT and CDR2 SNEGSKA (reference sequence). The CDR3 is 13 residues long. In DNA form, the CDR3 reads TGCAGTGCTAAGACAGGGGGCATCTACGAGCAGTACTTC. The encoded protein is CSAKTGGIYEQYF.

This clonotype has a count of ten or more. The chain combines TRBV5-1 with TRBJ2-2; D uncertain. Germline V gives CDR1 SGHRS, CDR2 YFSETQ. This CDR3 contains 15 residues. V was cut by 0 bases and J by 4 bases, with 10 bases left in between. DNA for the CDR3: TGCGCCAGCAGCTTGGATTCCACGGGCACCGGGGAGCTGTTTTTT. Encoded protein: CASSLDSTGTGELFF.

This clonotype was detected only a few times. This rearrangement joins TRBV5-5 to TRBJ2-1; maybe TRBD1 (6 bases). The ends were cut back, 0 bases at V and 4 bases at J, with 11 bases in the middle. The germline gives CDR1 SGHKS, CDR2 YYEKEE (reference sequence). The CDR3 contains 15 residues. The CDR3 DNA is TGTGCCAGCAGCTTGGAGGACAGCGGATACAATGAGCAGTTCTTC. This codes for CASSLEDSGYNEQFF.

Turning to this clonotype: A much larger clonotype is one base distant, so this may be a read error. This chain uses TRBV20-1 with TRBJ2-5; a weak D match, TRBD1 (6 bases). CDR1 DFQATT and CDR2 SNEGSKA come from the germline V gene (reference sequence). The CDR3 runs to 13 residues. The V gene lost 5 bases and the J gene lost 3 bases, with 13 bases spanning the gap. The CDR3 DNA reads as TGCAGTGCTGTACTGCCAGGGGAAGAGACCCAGTACTTC. It encodes CSAVLPGEETQYF.

This chain uses TRBV28 with TRBJ2-5, with D maybe TRBD2 (7 bases). Germline-derived CDR1 and CDR2 are MDHEN and SYDVKM. The V and J ends lost 4 bases and 12 bases respectively, with 21 bases between them. This CDR3 spans 14 amino acids. The CDR3 loop reads CASSSPPRGAQEYF. DNA for the CDR3: TGTGCCAGCAGTTCCCCACCCCGGGGGGCCCAGGAGTACTTC.

The chain recombines TRBV20-1 with TRBJ2-3, with TRBD2 identical over 11 bases. CDR1 and CDR2 (germline): DFQATT, SNEGSKA (reference sequence). CDR3 length: 15 residues. With 6 bases clipped from V and 4 bases from J, the junction kept 9 bases outside the gene matches. The CDR3: CSAAGTSGEADTQYF. The CDR3 DNA sequence: TGCAGTGCGGCAGGGACTAGCGGAGAGGCAGATACGCAGTATTTT.

The CDR3 sequence: CASSQGNEQFF. The CDR3 region has the DNA TGTGCCAGCAGTCAAGGAAATGAGCAGTTCTTC. The rearrangement links TRBV7-3 to TRBJ2-1; unclear D gene. The CDR3 is 11 amino acids. Trimming took off 6 bases at V and 7 bases at J, with 7 bases between the two ends. Germline CDR1 is SGHTA and CDR2 is FQGTGA. Filled out from reference TRBV7-3 and TRBJ2-1, the complete variable domain reads GAGVSQTPSNKVTEKGKYVELRCDPISGHTALYWYRQSLGQGPEFLIYFQGTGAADDSGLPNDRFFAVRPEGSVSTLKIQRTERGDSAVYLCASSQGNEQFFGPGTRLTVL.

The rearrangement links TRBV20-1 to TRBJ1-1; D is unclear. Germline CDR1 DFQATT, CDR2 SNEGSKA (reference sequence). Deletions cut 3 bases from V and 0 bases from J, with 14 bases between. The CDR3 runs to 15 residues. CDR3 sequence reads: CSASSTAKMNTEAFF. CDR3 sequence (DNA): TGCAGTGCTAGTAGTACAGCTAAAATGAACACTGAAGCTTTCTTT.

This clonotype was seen a handful of times. The V gene is TRBV12-3 or TRBV12-4, the J gene TRBJ1-2; the match to TRBD1 covers 9 bases. There are 15 residues in the CDR3. Unmatched junction bases numbered 7, after V lost 4 bases and J lost 4 bases. The CDR3 DNA follows: TGTGCCAGCAGTTGGCGGACAGGGGTATCCTATGGCTACACCTTC. It translates to CASSWRTGVSYGYTF.